Sequencing of this T cell receptor (beta chain) was carried out in a study of control samples from healthy donors and cancer patients. Repertoires were generated with immunoSEQ multiplex PCR, while TCRdb's copy carries only in-frame clones and drops some. There are about 28,000 clones in the sample; 65% to 80% occur only once, and 22% lies in the top ten. Sequencing was done on a sample of PBMCs. The sequence came from a man between 60 and 70 years old with head and neck cancer.

CDR3 coding DNA: TGTGCCAGCAGTGGACCAGGGGGCAGATGGGAGACCCAGTACTTC. Its protein is CASSGPGGRWETQYF. V is TRBV28 and J is TRBJ2-5, with 8 bases lining up with TRBD1. The CDR3 is 15 residues long. J lost 5 bases, V lost 5 bases, and 10 bases had no gene match. CDR1 MDHEN and CDR2 SYDVKM come from the germline V gene.